This paragraph covers one T cell receptor beta chain sequence. It lacks a known antigen. No base-level quality is on record; no much larger clone is a single base apart. These data come from a study of immune cell composition in non-small cell lung cancer (dated by TCRdb to the late 2010s). About the study as a whole: To assign histologic subtype, which was mostly lung adenocarcinoma or squamous cell carcinoma, H&E was combined with p63, CK5, Napsin A and TTF-1 immunohistochemistry. Adaptive Biotechnologies TCR-beta sequencing was carried out on 34 paired NSCLC tumour and non-adjacent lung specimens, as well as on about two dozen tumour-only specimens. In supplementary cohort #1, which comprised 10 lung adenocarcinoma cases, paired tumour/lung TCR-beta sequencing was performed and TIL populations were generated so that tumour reactivity could be assessed. A few tumour specimens that had TCR-beta data belonged to rare histological subtypes and were left out of the subtype comparisons. General study outcomes and caveats: The reactivity cohort included only around ten cases, and whether tumour-reactive clones share sequences with the dominant in vivo tumour-associated clones was not shown. No significant correlation was found between tumour TCR-beta clonality and smoking pack-years. Significantly higher Top 10 clone scores and productive clonality were observed in lung squamous cell carcinoma than in lung adenocarcinoma tumours. In about nine adenocarcinoma cases, a strong correlation was found between maximal tumour-associated clone frequency and TIL tumour reactivity, whereas no such correlation was found between overall clonality and TIL tumour reactivity. Tumour-associated clones >0.5% were found in nearly half of NSCLC cases, namely in around 36% of adenocarcinomas versus 60% to 85% of squamous carcinomas.

Frozen aliquots of unsorted single-cell suspensions were used for genomic DNA extraction with the QIAamp DNA kit. Surgically resected non-small cell lung cancer tissue was used for the tumour samples. Tissues were received within 2 hours of resection and were immediately processed into single-cell suspensions. Tissue was broken up mechanically, digested enzymatically with DNase I, collagenase I and hyaluronidase for 25 to 35 minutes at 37 degrees C, and then filtered and RBC-lysed. TCR-beta CDR3 regions were amplified from genomic DNA by a two-step multiplex PCR, with the second step adding Illumina-compatible adaptors. TCR-beta immunosequencing was carried out on an Illumina platform through the commercial immunoSEQ service. On the authors' methods: Repertoires were described by productive clonality and by Top 10 Clones, which is the percentage of T-cell templates coming from the ten most frequent sequences. Productive clonality had a range of 0 to 1, where 1 means a monoclonal population. Sequences comprising at least 0.1% of tumour T-cell templates but absent from matched non-adjacent lung were defined as tumour-associated clones and were identified via log10 scatter plots. Student's t-tests were used for two-group comparisons, ANOVA for comparisons across stages, and linear regression for relationships, with analyses done in GraphPad Prism7 and R. The table was pulled from immuneACCESS by TCRdb, which kept in-frame rearrangements only. Such tables lose some clones; where checked, under half of the loss comes from unresolved V genes, and the rest has no known cause. The V and J calls and clone size are taken from that table; D and trimming were inferred from the DNA. Recorded for this sample are over 1,500 clones; roughly 83% of them occurred a single time. The top ten constitute around 10% of the sample.

Compared with germline, V lacks 4 bases and J lacks 0 bases; bases without a gene match: 9. The germline V gene specifies MNHNS as CDR1 and SASEGT as CDR2. Spanning cysteine to phenylalanine, the CDR3 consists of 17 amino acids. The DNA shown is the 51-base CDR3, in frame from base 1. The chain joins TRBV6-1 to TRBJ1-5, and 7 junction bases match TRBD1. The sequenced sample was lung tumor tissue. This receptor was taken from a human donor with non-small cell lung cancer. The nucleotide sequence reads TGTGCCAGCAGTGGCGGCCGGGACAGTTATAGCAATCAGCCCCAGCATTTT. Its translation reads: CASSGGRDSYSNQPQHF.